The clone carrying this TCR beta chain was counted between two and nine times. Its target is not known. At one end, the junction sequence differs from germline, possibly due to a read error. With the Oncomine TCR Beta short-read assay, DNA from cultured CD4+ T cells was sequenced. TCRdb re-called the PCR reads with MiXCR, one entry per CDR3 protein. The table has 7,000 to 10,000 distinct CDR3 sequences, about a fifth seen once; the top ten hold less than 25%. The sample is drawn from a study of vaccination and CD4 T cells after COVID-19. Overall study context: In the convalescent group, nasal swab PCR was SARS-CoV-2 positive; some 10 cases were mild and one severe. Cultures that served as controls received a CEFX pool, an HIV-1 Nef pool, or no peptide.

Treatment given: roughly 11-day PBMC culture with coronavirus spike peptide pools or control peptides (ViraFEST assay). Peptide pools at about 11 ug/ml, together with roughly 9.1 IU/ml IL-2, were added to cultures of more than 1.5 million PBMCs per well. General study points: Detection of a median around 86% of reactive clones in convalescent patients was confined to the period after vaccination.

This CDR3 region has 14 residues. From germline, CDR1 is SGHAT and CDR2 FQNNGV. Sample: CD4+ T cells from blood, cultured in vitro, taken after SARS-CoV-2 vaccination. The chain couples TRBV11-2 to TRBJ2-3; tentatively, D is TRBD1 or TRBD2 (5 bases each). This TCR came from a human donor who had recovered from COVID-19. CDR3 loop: CASSQGTLTDTRYF. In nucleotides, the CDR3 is TGTGCCAGCAGCCAAGGGACCCTCACAGATACGCGGTATTTT.